Listed below are T cell receptor beta chains from one sample, sequenced in a study of Ad26.COV2.S vaccination and SARS-CoV-2 variants. Sequencing was performed with immunoSEQ multiplex PCR; in TCRdb, only in-frame clones are kept and a portion is missing. The sample carries about half a million clones, roughly nine tenths recorded once. This specimen was peripheral blood, taken in a trial of Ad26.COV2.S vaccine versus placebo. All receptors derive from a person aged 18 to 65 who received the Ad26.COV2.S COVID-19 vaccine or a placebo. Each CDR3 is given with its conserved first and last residue. D genes are given only for firm matches. A row's size may be missing; if present it is once, few, many or a size class.

TRBJ2-7,-,-,TRBV18,TGTGCCAGCTCACTCTCCTACGAGCAGTACTTC,CASSLSYEQYF
TRBJ1-3,few,-,TRBV6-6,TGTGCCAGCAGGCTGCTTACTGATGGAAACACCATATATTTT,CASRLLTDGNTIYF
TRBJ1-1,-,TRBD1,TRBV19,TGTGCCAGCCGGGACAGGGGTCGGACTGAAGCTTTCTTT,CASRDRGRTEAFF
TRBJ2-5,-,-,TRBV7-9,TGTGCCAGCAGCGCTTGGGGGGCGCTCTACGGGGAGACCCAGTACTTC,CASSAWGALYGETQYF
TRBJ1-1,-,-,TRBV9,TGTGCCAGCAGCGTAGGTGGGGGTGTGAACACTGAAGCTTTCTTT,CASSVGGGVNTEAFF
TRBJ2-5,-,-,TRBV7-6,TGTGCCAGCAGCTTAGGATTCGGTAGCGGACGGCAAGAGACCCAGTACTTC,CASSLGFGSGRQETQYF
TRBJ2-1,-,TRBD1,TRBV28,TGTGCCAGCAGTCGGAGCGGGACAGGGCCCAATGAGCAGTTCTTC,CASSRSGTGPNEQFF
TRBJ1-5,-,-,TRBV30,TGTGCCTGGTCACAGGACCCCCAAGGCCAGCCCCAGCATTTT,CAWSQDPQGQPQHF
TRBJ2-5,once,TRBD1,TRBV29-1,TGCAGCGCCTTATCTGGACAGGCCCAAGAGACCCAGTACTTC,CSALSGQAQETQYF
TRBJ1-1,-,-,TRBV3-1/TRBV3-2,TGTGCCAGCAGCTTACCGGGACACAACACTGAAGCTTTCTTT,CASSLPGHNTEAFF
TRBJ1-1,-,TRBD1,TRBV6-6,TGTGCCAGCAGTCGGGACAGCCTGAACACTGAAGCTTTCTTT,CASSRDSLNTEAFF
TRBJ2-1,-,-,TRBV27,TGTGCCAGCAGCGCGGGGTCGGACAATGAGCAGTTCTTC,CASSAGSDNEQFF
TRBJ2-5,-,-,TRBV7-6,TGTGCCAGCAGCTTATCCCCGACGGGTCAAGAGACCCAGTACTTC,CASSLSPTGQETQYF
TRBJ1-1,-,TRBD1,TRBV6-6,TGTGCCAGCAGGGGACAGGGAATCGGTGAAGCTTTCTTT,CASRGQGIGEAFF
TRBJ2-7,-,-,TRBV6-5,TGTGCCAGCGGATCTCAGGGGTCGGCCGAGCAGTACTTC,CASGSQGSAEQYF
TRBJ1-5,-,-,TRBV19,TGTGCCAGTAGTCTGCGACAGAGAAATCAGCCCCAGCATTTT,CASSLRQRNQPQHF
TRBJ2-1,-,TRBD2,TRBV29-1,TGCAGCGCCCCAGGGACTAGCGGGAGATACGTTGAGCAGTTCTTC,CSAPGTSGRYVEQFF
TRBJ2-1,-,-,TRBV7-9,TGTGCCAGCAGCTTAATCCCCTACAATGAGCAGTTCTTC,CASSLIPYNEQFF
TRBJ2-4,-,TRBD2,TRBV3-1/TRBV3-2,TGTGCCAGCAGCGCCGTAGCGGGAGCCAAAAACATTCAGTACTTC,CASSAVAGAKNIQYF
TRBJ2-1,-,-,TRBV27,TGTGCCAGCAGCCAAAGGTTGACGGGAGCCTACAATGAGCAGTTCTTC,CASSQRLTGAYNEQFF
TRBJ1-1,-,TRBD1,TRBV30,TGTGCCTCCCGAACAGGGGTGGGAGACACTGAAGCTTTCTTT,CASRTGVGDTEAFF
TRBJ1-2,few,TRBD1,TRBV3-1/TRBV3-2,TGTGCCAGCAGCCTGCGGCAGGGGGCTGAGGGCTACACCTTC,CASSLRQGAEGYTF
TRBJ1-5,-,-,TRBV28,TGTGCCAGCAGTTCTACCCAGGGGAAACAGCCCCAGCATTTT,CASSSTQGKQPQHF
TRBJ1-3,-,-,TRBV6-5,TGTGCCAGCAAACTTATCGGGGGAAACACCATATATTTT,CASKLIGGNTIYF
TRBJ2-2,few,TRBD2,TRBV11-2,TGTGCCAGCAGCCCACAAAAGGGACTAGCGGGGGGCACCGGGGAGCTGTTTTTT,CASSPQKGLAGGTGELFF
TRBJ1-4,-,-,TRBV6-6,TGTGCCAGCAGCCTCCAGACAGGAGCCCGCCAAAAACTGTTTTTT,CASSLQTGARQKLFF
TRBJ1-1,-,-,TRBV6-5,TGTGCCAGCAGAGGGGACACTGAAGCTTTCTTT,CASRGDTEAFF
TRBJ1-4,-,-,TRBV11-2,TGTGCCAGCAGCCCCACTTCAGGGGACCCTGAAAAACTGTTTTTT,CASSPTSGDPEKLFF
TRBJ2-3,-,-,TRBV6-5,TGTGCCAGCAGATCACTAGCACTTGCCACAGATACGCAGTATTTT,CASRSLALATDTQYF
TRBJ2-1,-,TRBD2,TRBV24-1,TGTGCCACCAGTGACCAGGGACTAGCGGGCTCCTACAATGAGCAGTTCTTC,CATSDQGLAGSYNEQFF
TRBJ2-1,once,-,TRBV6-4,TGTGCCAGCAGTGACTCGAACTACAATGAGCAGTTCTTC,CASSDSNYNEQFF
TRBJ1-1,-,-,TRBV28,TGTGCCAGCATTAATACCGCGAACACTGAAGCTTTCTTT,CASINTANTEAFF
TRBJ1-2,-,-,TRBV27,TGTGCCAGCAGTTTAGGGAGGGAGAACTATGGCTACACCTTC,CASSLGRENYGYTF
TRBJ2-3,-,TRBD1,TRBV7-9,TGTGCCAGCAGCCCCGGGACAGGGAGGGGGTATACGCAGTATTTT,CASSPGTGRGYTQYF
TRBJ2-5,-,-,TRBV4-2,TGTGCCAGCAGCCAAGGAACAGGGACGGAAGAGACCCAGTACTTC,CASSQGTGTEETQYF
TRBJ2-7,-,-,TRBV2,TGTGCCAGCAGGGAGACAGGAGGTTCCACCCACGAGCAGTACTTC,CASRETGGSTHEQYF
TRBJ1-2,once,TRBD1,TRBV9,TGTGCCAGCAGCACAGGGGGGGCTAACTATGGCTACACCTTC,CASSTGGANYGYTF
TRBJ2-5,-,TRBD2,TRBV7-7,TGTGCTAGCAGCCATAGCGGGGGGGCAGGGGAGACCCAGTACTTC,CASSHSGGAGETQYF
TRBJ1-2,-,-,TRBV7-9,TGTGCCAGCAGCCCCACAGGTTATGGCTACACCTTC,CASSPTGYGYTF
TRBJ2-7,-,-,TRBV11-3,TGTGCCAGCGGGGGGTACGAGCAGTACTTC,CASGGYEQYF
TRBJ1-4,-,-,TRBV18,TGTGCCAGCTCACCGCCCGCAGATGAAAAACTGTTTTTT,CASSPPADEKLFF
TRBJ1-3,-,TRBD1,TRBV7-9,TGTGCCAGCAGCTCGTACAGACCGGGACAGGGGCGAAACACCATATATTTT,CASSSYRPGQGRNTIYF
TRBJ2-5,-,TRBD2,TRBV2,TGTGCCAGCAGTATAGCGGGAGGTGGAGAGACCCAGTACTTC,CASSIAGGGETQYF
TRBJ1-1,-,TRBD1,TRBV19,TGTGCCAGCGGACAGGGGGCGCAAACTGAAGCTTTCTTT,CASGQGAQTEAFF
TRBJ2-3,-,TRBD1,TRBV19,TGTGCCAGTAGTATAGGGTCCCGTGACAGGGGGTTAGATACGCAGTATTTT,CASSIGSRDRGLDTQYF
TRBJ1-4,-,TRBD1,TRBV18,TGTGCCAGCTCGCCTGACAGGGTTAAGGAAAAACTGTTTTTT,CASSPDRVKEKLFF
TRBJ1-6,-,-,TRBV9,TGTGCCAGCAGCGCTCAGGATAACTCCTATAATTCACCCCTCCACTTT,CASSAQDNSYNSPLHF
TRBJ1-1,few,-,TRBV4-1,TGCGCCAGCAGCCACCCAGGACAGCCCCTCACTGAAGCTTTCTTT,CASSHPGQPLTEAFF
TRBJ2-4,-,TRBD1,TRBV18,TGTGCCAGCTCACCACCGGGCAGGGGGCAAAACATTCAGTACTTC,CASSPPGRGQNIQYF
TRBJ1-1,-,-,TRBV7-2,TGTGCCAGCAGCTCTCCGGCAGGGAACACTGAAGCTTTCTTT,CASSSPAGNTEAFF
TRBJ1-3,-,-,TRBV2,TGTGCCAGCAGGCGGGCCGCGCCCTCTGGAAACACCATATATTTT,CASRRAAPSGNTIYF